These 29 T cell receptor beta chains came from one sample sequenced in a study of metastatic and nonmetastatic thyroid tumors. TCRdb reassembled clones from the PCR reads with MiXCR. The sample contains 35,000 to 40,000 clones, less than 30% of which appear only once. Until they underwent thyroid surgery, no patient had received any treatment. Input material: blood. The receptors shown here come from a male donor with papillary thyroid cancer or a benign thyroid nodule (not recorded which). Some clones in this sample may be carry-over from other donors' samples.

The rearrangement uses TRBV9 and TRBJ2-7; 7 nucleotides align to TRBD1. The CDR3 consists of 15 residues. CDR1 SGDLS and CDR2 YYNGEE come from the germline V gene. V lost 3 bases to trimming and J lost 2 bases; unmatched junction nucleotides: 8. This CDR3 reads CASSGPTGNPYEQYF. The CDR3 region has the DNA TGTGCCAGCAGCGGACCGACAGGGAACCCCTACGAGCAGTACTTC.

In its sample, this clone ranks as medium-sized. The CDR3 reads CSARTTSGRTDTQYF. The CDR3 region has the DNA TGCAGTGCTAGGACCACTAGCGGACGCACAGATACGCAGTATTTT. The chain joins TRBV20-1 to TRBJ2-3, with 8 bases lining up with TRBD2. J gave up 1 base and V 3 bases, and 6 bases lay outside the gene matches. This CDR3 is built from 15 residues. In germline, CDR1 is DFQATT, CDR2 SNEGSKA (reference sequence).

In its sample, this clone was seen many times. The chain joins TRBV20-1 to TRBJ2-5; 8 bases are a match to TRBD2. CDR1 is DFQATT and CDR2 is SNEGSKA in the germline V gene (reference sequence). The CDR3 loop spans 15 amino acids. J gave up 1 base and V 0 bases, and 4 bases lay outside the gene matches. Here the CDR3 reads CSARDTGGTQETQYF. In nucleotides, the CDR3 is TGCAGTGCTAGAGATACGGGAGGGACCCAAGAGACCCAGTACTTC.

This clone was seen a single time. The CDR3 bases are TGTGCCAGCAGCCTCCGACAGGGGGCGGTCACTGAAGCTTTCTTT. Encoded protein: CASSLRQGAVTEAFF. The gene calls are TRBV11-1 and TRBJ1-1; 10 bases fit TRBD1. The V and J ends lost 5 bases and 4 bases, in that order; junction bases with no gene match: 7. The germline V gene has CDR1 SGHAT and CDR2 FQDESV (reference sequence). The CDR3 has 15 residues.

V is TRBV6-2 or TRBV6-3 and J is TRBJ2-2; D not resolved. Germline CDR1 is MNHEY and CDR2 is SVGEGT. This CDR3 region has 18 residues. V was pared by 0 bases and J by 3 bases, with 17 bases between. Here the CDR3 DNA reads TGTGCCAGCAGTTACTCGAGGCCATCCTACAGCCACACCGGGGAGCTGTTTTTT. The encoded protein is CASSYSRPSYSHTGELFF.

This clone appeared a few times. This chain links TRBV10-2 with TRBJ2-5; D is undetermined. The V end lost 6 bases, the J end lost 1 base, and 15 bases lay between the germline ends. This CDR3 contains 15 residues. Germline lookup yields CDR1 WSHSY and CDR2 SAAADI. DNA for the CDR3: TGCGCCAGCAGAGGTCTATCGGGCATCCAAGAGACCCAGTACTTC. This codes for CASRGLSGIQETQYF.

The chain combines TRBV6-2 or TRBV6-3 with TRBJ1-2, with D perhaps matching TRBD1 (6 bases). Germline V gene sequence: CDR1 MNHEY, CDR2 SVGEGT. CDR3 size: 15 residues. V lost 2 bases and J lost 1, with 11 bases in between. The CDR3 sequence: CASSYVGARNYGYTF. As DNA, the CDR3 is TGTGCCAGCAGTTACGTGGGGGCGCGTAACTATGGCTACACCTTC.

In its sample, this clone was seen a few times. This chain joins TRBV19 and TRBJ2-2, with a possible D match to TRBD1 (6 bases). Germline V gene lookup returns CDR1 LNHDA and CDR2 SQIVND (reference sequence). Trimming pared 3 bases from V and 6 bases from J, leaving 14 bases between. The CDR3 runs 15 residues. In nucleotides, the CDR3 is TGTGCCAGTAGTATTCAGGGGCGCGAATCCGGGGAGCTGTTTTTT. Amino acid sequence: CASSIQGRESGELFF.

A few counts support this clone. The CDR3 spells CASSLDGGSYNSPLHF. In DNA, the CDR3 is TGTGCCAGCAGCTTAGACGGGGGCTCCTATAATTCACCCCTCCACTTT. The gene calls are TRBV11-2 and TRBJ1-6, with D possibly being TRBD1 (5 bases). Looked up from germline, CDR1 is SGHAT and CDR2 is FQNNGV. The CDR3 is 16 residues long. The V gene lost 0 bases and the J gene lost 0 bases, with 6 bases spanning the gap.

The sample holds a few counts of this clone. The rearrangement joins TRBV10-3 to TRBJ2-2; D is possibly TRBD1 (5 bases). The V end was cut by 10 bases, the J end by 4 bases, with 19 bases between. The CDR3 extends over 15 amino acids. Germline V CDR1 and CDR2: ENHRY, SYGVKD. In nucleotides, the CDR3 is TGTGCCACGCATAGGGGTGATGTATCCACCGGGGAGCTGTTTTTT. Its translation: CATHRGDVSTGELFF.

V is TRBV27 and J is TRBJ1-1, with 11 bases fitting TRBD1. There are 14 residues in the CDR3. The ends lost 4 bases at V and 3 bases at J; junction bases unmatched: 1. From germline, CDR1 is MNHEY and CDR2 SMNVEV (reference sequence). The CDR3 protein is CASSWGQGDTEAFF. CDR3 DNA: TGTGCCAGCAGTTGGGGACAGGGGGACACTGAAGCTTTCTTT.

This clone appeared a few times. This rearrangement joins TRBV5-1 to TRBJ2-3; 10 bases line up with TRBD2. V shed 3 bases and J 4 bases; nucleotides not matched to a gene: 5. Looked up from germline, CDR1 is SGHRS and CDR2 is YFSETQ. CDR3 length equals 15 residues. The CDR3 region is CASSSSGSRPDTQYF. The CDR3 nucleotides are TGCGCCAGCAGCTCTAGCGGGAGTCGACCAGATACGCAGTATTTT. Looking up the rest from reference TRBV5-1 and TRBJ2-3 gives the full variable domain: KAGVTQTPRYLIKTRGQQVTLSCSPISGHRSVSWYQQTPGQGLQFLFEYFSETQRNKGNFPGRFSGRQFSNSRSEMNVSTLELGDSALYLCASSSSGSRPDTQYFGPGTRLTVL.

The chain combines TRBV7-8 with TRBJ2-6; D might be TRBD1 (6 bases). V lost 5 bases and J lost 2, with 19 bases in between. Germline values: CDR1 SGHVS, CDR2 FQNEAQ. The CDR3 sequence is 18 residues long. The chain's CDR3 is CASSPRPGALTGANVLTF. The CDR3, as DNA: TGTGCCAGCAGCCCACGGCCAGGGGCTCTGACTGGGGCCAACGTCCTGACTTTC.

V is TRBV6-5 and J is TRBJ2-1; 11 nucleotides match TRBD2. The CDR3 is 16 residues long. CDR1 MNHEY and CDR2 SVGAGI come from the germline V gene. V lost 2 bases and J lost 3; bases outside the gene matches: 3. DNA for the CDR3: TGTGCCAGCAGTTACCCTCTAGCGGGGGGCTACAATGAGCAGTTCTTC. Amino acid sequence: CASSYPLAGGYNEQFF.

This clone is classed as medium-sized. This chain links TRBV12-3 or TRBV12-4 with TRBJ2-7; 12 bases are shared with TRBD1. Germline trimming cut 6 bases from V and 5 bases from J; bases unmatched to any gene: 5. The CDR3 has 14 amino acids. The CDR3 region is CASSLGTGGDEQYF. The CDR3 bases are TGTGCCAGCAGCCTCGGGACAGGGGGCGACGAGCAGTACTTC.

The chain combines TRBV5-1 with TRBJ1-2; D not resolved. Germline CDR1 is SGHRS and CDR2 is YFSETQ. The CDR3 runs to 15 residues. Trimming pared 4 bases from V and 7 bases from J, leaving 20 bases between. The DNA of the CDR3 is TGCGCCAGCAGCCGGACGTTATTCTTTCGTCCTGGCTACACCTTC. Translation gives CASSRTLFFRPGYTF.

This clone was seen more than once but under ten times. The chain links TRBV29-1 to TRBJ2-7, with D possibly TRBD1 on 7 matching bases. The CDR3 contains 11 residues. Trimming cost V 7 bases and J 4 bases, with 11 bases left between them. Germline CDR1 is SQVTM and CDR2 is ANQGSEA. For the CDR3, the DNA is TGCAGCGGCGGGGACAGTTACGAGCAGTACTTC. Protein sequence: CSGGDSYEQYF.

V usage is TRBV20-1 and J usage is TRBJ1-6; 8 positions agree with TRBD1. The CDR3 loop spans 13 amino acids. The V and J ends lost 3 bases and 9 bases, in that order; junction bases with no gene match: 4. Germline V lookup: CDR1 DFQATT, CDR2 SNEGSKA (reference sequence). The CDR3 sequence: CSARDRESSPLHF. In nucleotides, the CDR3 is TGCAGTGCTAGGGACAGGGAAAGTTCACCCCTCCACTTT.

This clone appeared many times. The chain employs TRBV20-1 and TRBJ2-7; TRBD2 matches 10 bases. V was clipped by 1 base and J by 2 bases; unmatched bases: 2. The CDR3 sequence is 14 residues long. The germline V gene encodes CDR1 DFQATT and CDR2 SNEGSKA (reference sequence). The CDR3 region has the DNA TGCAGTGCTAGAGGGACTAGCGGAACCTACGAGCAGTACTTC. Translating gives CSARGTSGTYEQYF.

This chain links TRBV7-9 with TRBJ2-7; weak D call: TRBD2 (5 bases). CDR3 length equals 11 residues. Trimming removed 6 bases at V and 8 bases at J, with 11 bases between. Germline V gene data show CDR1 as SEHNR and CDR2 as FQNEAQ (reference sequence). The CDR3: CASSAGEQQYF. The CDR3 region has the DNA TGTGCCAGCAGTGCCGGGGAGCAGCAGTACTTC.

The genes are TRBV6-2 or TRBV6-3 and TRBJ2-6; D is undetermined. Germline loops: CDR1 MNHEY, CDR2 SVGEGT. This CDR3 is 14 amino acids long. Trimming took off 5 bases at V and 0 bases at J, with 5 bases between the two ends. The CDR3 bases are TGTGCCAGCAGTCCGATCTCTGGGGCCAACGTCCTGACTTTC. It is translated as CASSPISGANVLTF.

This clone was seen repeatedly, ten times or more. The V call is TRBV7-8, the J call TRBJ2-5; 8 bases are shared with TRBD2. This CDR3 contains 17 residues. CDR1 is SGHVS, CDR2 FQNEAQ, per germline. V lost 7 bases, J lost 5 bases, and 18 bases stayed unmatched. The CDR3 DNA follows: TGTGCCAGCACGGCGCGGGGTAGCGGGATCCTTTTGGAGACCCAGTACTTC. Protein sequence: CASTARGSGILLETQYF.

This clone appeared a few times. The chain uses TRBV27 and TRBJ1-5; no firm D call. This CDR3 spans 13 amino acids. Germline assignment: CDR1 MNHEY and CDR2 SMNVEV (reference sequence). The V gene lost 0 bases and the J gene lost 3 bases, with 3 bases spanning the gap. The CDR3 DNA reads TGTGCCAGCAGTTTATCGGTCAATCAGCCCCAGCATTTT. Translating it yields CASSLSVNQPQHF.

In this sample, this clone turned up a few times. This sequence joins TRBV10-1 and TRBJ2-1, with TRBD2 matching 7 bases. CDR1 is WNHNN and CDR2 is SYGVQD in the germline V gene (reference sequence). Germline trimming cut 2 bases from V and 4 bases from J; bases unmatched to any gene: 8. The CDR3 covers 16 residues. CDR3 sequence: CASSEVAGVGYNEQFF. DNA of the CDR3: TGCGCCAGCAGTGAGGTTGCGGGAGTGGGGTACAATGAGCAGTTCTTC.

The V gene is TRBV19, the J gene TRBJ1-2, with D unclear. The CDR3 runs 14 residues. The V and J ends lost 5 bases and 4 bases respectively, with 14 bases between them. Germline CDR1 is LNHDA and CDR2 is SQIVND (reference sequence). The CDR3 sequence: CASSGVSQAYGYTF. The CDR3 DNA sequence: TGTGCCAGTAGTGGGGTTAGCCAGGCCTATGGCTACACCTTC. Variable domain in full (rest from reference TRBV19 and TRBJ1-2): DGGITQSPKYLFRKEGQNVTLSCEQNLNHDAMYWYRQDPGQGLRLIYYSQIVNDFQKGDIAEGYSVSREKKESFPLTVTSAQKNPTAFYLCASSGVSQAYGYTFGSGTRLTVV.

This clone is judged medium-sized. This chain joins TRBV7-3 and TRBJ2-6; 7 bases map to TRBD2. The CDR3 runs to 19 residues. Looked up from germline, CDR1 is SGHTA and CDR2 is FQGTGA. Trimming removed 7 bases from V and 0 bases from J; junction bases left unmatched: 15. For the CDR3, the DNA is TGTGCCAGCATCCATACAAAGGGACTACGAAACTCTGGGGCCAACGTCCTGACTTTC. Translated: CASIHTKGLRNSGANVLTF.

This clone has more than one count but fewer than ten. This chain connects TRBV7-8 to TRBJ1-1; 7 nucleotides agree with TRBD1. Germline V gene lookup returns CDR1 SGHVS and CDR2 FQNEAQ. V dropped 4 bases and J dropped 1; count of bases not matched to a gene: 3. The CDR3 is made up of 14 amino acids. The CDR3 nucleotides read TGTGCCAGCAGCTCCGGGACAGCGAACACTGAAGCTTTCTTT. Amino acids: CASSSGTANTEAFF.

This clone appeared many times. CDR3: CASSLNGYGYTF. The DNA of the CDR3 is TGTGCCAGCAGCTTAAACGGCTATGGCTACACCTTC. The chain couples TRBV7-9 to TRBJ1-2; no definite D call. V was clipped by 2 bases and J by 4 bases, with 5 bases between them. CDR3 length: 12 residues. Per the germline V gene, CDR1 is SEHNR and CDR2 is FQNEAQ (reference sequence). Full variable domain (outside the CDR3, taken from reference TRBV7-9 and TRBJ1-2): DTGVSQNPRHKITKRGQNVTFRCDPISEHNRLYWYRQTLGQGPEFLTYFQNEAQLEKSRLLSDRFSAERPKGSFSTLEIQRTEQGDSAMYLCASSLNGYGYTFGSGTRLTVV.

As to this clone: The same CDR3 arises from other DNA sequences in this sample as well. The rearrangement links TRBV7-2 to TRBJ2-7; D gene ambiguous. Germline V gene lookup returns CDR1 SGHTA and CDR2 FQGNSA. With 5 bases removed from V and 3 bases from J, the gap between germline ends came to 8 bases. The CDR3 is 12 residues long. CDR3 in DNA: TGTGCCAGCAGCCGCCCGGGCTACGAGCAGTACTTC. Protein sequence: CASSRPGYEQYF.